Presented here are 10 T cell receptor beta chains from one specimen sequenced in a study of human T cells and chemical hapten exposure. TCRdb reprocessed the RACE reads via MiXCR and lists one record per CDR3 protein. The table shows roughly 60,000 distinct CDR3 sequences, with 9.5% to 15% occurring only once. Time point described: patch test 3, about 24 weeks after DPC sensitization. Stated treatment: therapeutic diphenylcyclopropenone sensitization with weekly scalp DPC. Sequencing was performed on whole blood, taken in connection with sensitization to the hapten diphenylcyclopropenone (DPC). Receptor source: a young man with alopecia areata. Some clones in this sample may be carry-over from other donors' samples.

In regard to this clonotype: This may come from a read error, since a much larger clone is one base off. CDR3 DNA: TGTACCTGGAGTGCCAACGGGCGGAATACGCAGTATTTT. It is translated as CTWSANGRNTQYF. This chain uses TRBV30 with TRBJ2-3; no firm D call. The CDR3 covers 13 residues. Per germline, CDR1 GTSNPN and CDR2 SVGIG (reference sequence).

This clonotype was detected a few times. V usage is TRBV11-2 and J usage is TRBJ2-1; D may be TRBD2 (5 bases). Trimming stripped 5 bases from V and 2 bases from J, with 16 bases between. The germline V gene encodes CDR1 SGHAT and CDR2 FQNNGV. This CDR3 spans 16 amino acids. The CDR3 region has the DNA TGTGCCAGCAGCCGTCTAGCTGGAGGAGCCTACAATGAGCAGTTCTTC. Translating it yields CASSRLAGGAYNEQFF.

This clonotype was counted only a few times. This sequence joins TRBV6-2 or TRBV6-3 and TRBJ1-1; no reliable D call. Trimming shortened V by 0 bases and J by 5 bases, and 19 bases separated the two germline ends. Germline-derived CDR1 and CDR2 are MNHEY and SVGEGT. The CDR3 is 17 amino acids. This CDR3 is CASSYSIPTLLRTEAFF. The CDR3 nucleotides are TGTGCCAGCAGTTACTCGATTCCCACGCTGCTGAGGACTGAAGCTTTCTTT.

This clonotype occurred many times. The chain carries TRBV19 and TRBJ2-1; TRBD1 matches 7 bases. Germline CDR1 is LNHDA and CDR2 is SQIVND (reference sequence). The CDR3 has 13 amino acids. V shed 5 bases and J 9 bases; nucleotides not matched to a gene: 7. Here the CDR3 DNA reads TGTGCCAGTAGTTACGACAGGGCTGGTGAGCAGTTCTTC. Translating it yields CASSYDRAGEQFF. Full variable domain (rest looked up from reference TRBV19 and TRBJ2-1): DGGITQSPKYLFRKEGQNVTLSCEQNLNHDAMYWYRQDPGQGLRLIYYSQIVNDFQKGDIAEGYSVSREKKESFPLTVTSAQKNPTAFYLCASSYDRAGEQFFGPGTRLTVL.

This clonotype was found many times. V and J are TRBV5-1 and TRBJ1-1; no firm D call. Trimming removed 0 bases at V and 4 bases at J, with 10 bases between. The germline CDR1 and CDR2 sequences are SGHRS and YFSETQ. The CDR3 consists of 14 residues. This chain's CDR3 is CASSLGRIGTEAFF. The CDR3 DNA follows: TGCGCCAGCAGCTTGGGACGGATTGGCACTGAAGCTTTCTTT.

This sequence joins TRBV9 and TRBJ2-2; D remains ambiguous. The CDR3 totals 14 residues. Trimming pared 4 bases from V and 6 bases from J, leaving 13 bases between. Per the germline V gene, CDR1 is SGDLS and CDR2 is YYNGEE. DNA for the CDR3: TGTGCCAGCAGCCACGAAGGGATGGCCGGGGAGCTGTTTTTT. Its protein product is CASSHEGMAGELFF.

This clonotype showed up just a few times. V gene TRBV14 combines with J gene TRBJ2-5; D uncertain. The CDR3 is 14 residues long. V was clipped by 0 bases and J by 7 bases, with 12 bases between them. Germline V gene sequence: CDR1 SGHDN, CDR2 FVKESK. The CDR3 spells CASSQDRNPRTQYF. In DNA form, the CDR3 reads TGTGCCAGCAGCCAAGATCGCAACCCCAGGACCCAGTACTTC.

The rearrangement joins TRBV9 to TRBJ2-3; D unresolved. CDR1 is SGDLS and CDR2 is YYNGEE in the germline V gene. This CDR3 contains 17 residues. V lost 0 bases, J lost 4 bases, and 18 bases lay in between. In DNA form, the CDR3 reads TGTGCCAGCAGCGTAGAGGCTGTTTACCCACCATCAGATACGCAGTATTTT. Its translation: CASSVEAVYPPSDTQYF.

This clonotype was observed at least ten times. J is TRBJ2-2 and V is TRBV20-1, with 7 bases aligning to TRBD2. The CDR3 spans 12 residues. Per germline, CDR1 DFQATT and CDR2 SNEGSKA (reference sequence). The junction had 1 base not matched to a gene; V was cut back by 3 bases and J by 6 bases. CDR3 coding DNA: TGCAGTGCTAGCCGGGGGGCCGGGGAGCTGTTTTTT. Its protein product is CSASRGAGELFF.

This clonotype appeared once. This is likely a read error, given that the CDR3 carries no conserved phenylalanine or tryptophan at its end. The chain employs TRBV7-6 and TRBJ2-3; D unclear. Germline CDR1 and CDR2: SGHVS and FNYEAQ. There are 16 residues in the CDR3. V lost 6 bases, J lost 7 bases, and 23 bases lay in between. CDR3 amino acids: CASSRTPGHSLNTQYS. CDR3 in DNA: TGTGCCAGCAGTAGGACCCCCGGGCACTCCCTCAATACGCAGTATTCT.